This T cell receptor (beta chain) is drawn from a study of control samples from healthy donors and cancer patients. Sequenced by immunoSEQ multiplex PCR; TCRdb stores in-frame clones only, minus some. The sample records about 100,000 clones, about 90% being singletons. Trimming cost V 5 bases and J 1 base, with 15 bases left between them. The CDR3 contains 16 residues. Germline CDR1 is SEHNR and CDR2 is FQNEAQ (reference sequence). The specimen sequenced was blood. This clonotype was obtained from a woman aged 50 to 65 in good health. This chain links TRBV7-9 with TRBJ2-4; D may match TRBD1 or TRBD2 (5 bases each). This CDR3 reads CASSEDLGAAKNIQYF. The CDR3 bases are TGTGCCAGCAGCGAGGATCTCGGGGCTGCCAAAAACATTCAGTACTTC.